This T cell receptor beta chain derives from a study of patients and donors after allogeneic stem cell transplantation (dated by TCRdb to about 2020). Libraries were made using RT-PCR. Instrument used: NextSeq 550. The public sequencing data were trimmed at Q25 with fastp and processed into clonotypes with MiXCR by TCRdb, which kept only in-frame beta chains. Entries are consolidated by CDR3 protein sequence, retaining the most common genes and DNA. Present in this sample are about 110,000 distinct CDR3 sequences, 35% of which were seen just once. Around 27% of the sample is in the top ten clones. Regarding this clonotype: Its antigen is unknown. Per-nucleotide qualities are absent, and no much larger clonotype sits a single base away.

The germline V gene sets CDR1 to SGHTA and CDR2 to FQGNSA. The CDR3 contains 17 residues, cysteine and phenylalanine counted. CDR3 DNA only is kept here, 51 bases in frame from base 1. V and J are trimmed by 5 bases and 1 base, and the gene matches miss 11 bases of the junction. Recombination linked TRBV7-2 to TRBJ2-3; the central 8 bases match TRBD2. The sequence was obtained from a human donor who was either an allogeneic HSCT recipient or a stem cell or donor lymphocyte infusion donor (not recorded which). It is not recorded whose cells these are; they may come from a transplant donor. Sequencing input: blood, either unsorted or a sorted T cell fraction (not recorded which). The nucleotides read TGTGCCAGCAGCCCACAGCTACTAGCGGTTCGCACAGATACGCAGTATTTT. It encodes CASSPQLLAVRTDTQYF.